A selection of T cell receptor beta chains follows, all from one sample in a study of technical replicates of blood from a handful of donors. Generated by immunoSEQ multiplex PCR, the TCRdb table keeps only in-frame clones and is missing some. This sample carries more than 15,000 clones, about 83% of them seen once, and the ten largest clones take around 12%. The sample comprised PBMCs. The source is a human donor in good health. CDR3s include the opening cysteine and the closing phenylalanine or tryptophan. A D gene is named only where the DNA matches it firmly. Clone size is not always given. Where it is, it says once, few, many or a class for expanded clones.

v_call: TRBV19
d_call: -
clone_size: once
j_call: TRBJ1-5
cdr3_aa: CASSASQGTSQPQHF
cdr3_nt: TGTGCCAGTAGTGCGTCTCAGGGGACGAGTCAGCCCCAGCATTTT

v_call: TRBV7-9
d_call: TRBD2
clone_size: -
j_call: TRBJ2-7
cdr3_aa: CASIPPRRGLAGEEYEQYF
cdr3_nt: TGTGCCAGCATCCCTCCTCGGCGGGGACTAGCGGGAGAAGAATACGAGCAGTACTTC

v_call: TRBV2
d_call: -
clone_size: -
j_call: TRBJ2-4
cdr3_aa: CASSEEVGQIAKNIQYF
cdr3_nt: TGTGCCAGCAGTGAAGAAGTAGGACAGATAGCCAAAAACATTCAGTACTTC

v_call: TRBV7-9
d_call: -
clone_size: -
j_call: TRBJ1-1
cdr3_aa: CASSLEEYEAFF
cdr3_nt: TGTGCCAGCAGCTTGGAGGAATATGAAGCTTTCTTT

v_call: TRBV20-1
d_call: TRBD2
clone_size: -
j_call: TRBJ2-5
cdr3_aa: CSPSGRETQYF
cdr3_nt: TGCAGCCCTAGCGGGAGAGAGACCCAGTACTTC

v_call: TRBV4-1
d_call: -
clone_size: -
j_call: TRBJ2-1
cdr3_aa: CASSQDPRSVTYNEQFF
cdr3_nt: TGCGCCAGCAGCCAAGACCCCAGGTCAGTGACCTACAATGAGCAGTTCTTC

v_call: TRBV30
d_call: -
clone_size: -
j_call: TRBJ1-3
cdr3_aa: CAWSFDSLGNTIYF
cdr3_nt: TGTGCCTGGAGTTTCGACAGCCTTGGAAACACCATATATTTT

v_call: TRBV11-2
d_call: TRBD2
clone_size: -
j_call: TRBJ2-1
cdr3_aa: CASSSVQAGGGEQFF
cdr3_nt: TGTGCCAGCAGCTCGGTACAAGCGGGAGGTGGTGAGCAGTTCTTC

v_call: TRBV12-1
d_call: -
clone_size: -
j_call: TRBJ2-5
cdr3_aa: CASTPGQGGKTQYF
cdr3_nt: TGTGCCAGCACCCCGGGACAGGGTGGGAAGACCCAGTACTTC

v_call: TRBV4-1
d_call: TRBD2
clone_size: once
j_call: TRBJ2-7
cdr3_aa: CASSQDLGTRLYEQYF
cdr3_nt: TGCGCCAGCAGCCAAGATCTGGGGACTAGGTTGTACGAGCAGTACTTC

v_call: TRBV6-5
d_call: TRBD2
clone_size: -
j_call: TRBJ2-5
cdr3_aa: CASSYQDKLAGETQYF
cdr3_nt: TGTGCCAGCAGTTACCAGGACAAACTAGCGGGAGAGACCCAGTACTTC

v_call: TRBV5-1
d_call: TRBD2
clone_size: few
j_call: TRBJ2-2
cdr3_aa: CASSRRTSGRVTGELFF
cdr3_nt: TGCGCCAGCAGCCGACGGACTAGCGGGAGGGTGACCGGGGAGCTGTTTTTT

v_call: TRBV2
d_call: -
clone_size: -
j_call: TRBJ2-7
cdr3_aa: CASRGDIYEQYF
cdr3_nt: TGTGCCAGCCGGGGGGACATTTACGAGCAGTACTTC

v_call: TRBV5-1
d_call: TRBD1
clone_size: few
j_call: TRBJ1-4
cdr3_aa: CASSLDRVGEKLFF
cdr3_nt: TGCGCCAGCAGCTTAGACAGGGTGGGAGAAAAACTGTTTTTT

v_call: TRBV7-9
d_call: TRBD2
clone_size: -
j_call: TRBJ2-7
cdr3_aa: CASTPDFGRTTYEQYF
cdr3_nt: TGTGCCAGCACCCCAGATTTCGGGAGGACGACCTACGAGCAGTACTTC

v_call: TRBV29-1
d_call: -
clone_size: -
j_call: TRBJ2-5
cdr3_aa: CSVARASGRETQYF
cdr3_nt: TGCAGCGTTGCCCGTGCGTCAGGGCGAGAGACCCAGTACTTC

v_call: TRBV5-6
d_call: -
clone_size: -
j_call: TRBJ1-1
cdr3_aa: CASSLSNTEAFF
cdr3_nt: TGTGCCAGCAGCTTATCTAACACTGAAGCTTTCTTT

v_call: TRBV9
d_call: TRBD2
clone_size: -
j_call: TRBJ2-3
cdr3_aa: CASSLRPLASDTQYF
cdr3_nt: TGTGCCAGCAGCCTACGCCCACTAGCGTCAGATACGCAGTATTTT

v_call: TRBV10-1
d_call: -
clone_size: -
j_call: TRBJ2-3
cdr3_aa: CASSDSPRGADTQYF
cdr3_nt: TGCGCCAGCAGTGATTCCCCAAGGGGCGCAGATACGCAGTATTTT

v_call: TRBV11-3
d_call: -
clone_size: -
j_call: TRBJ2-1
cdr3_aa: CASSPSVAGYNEQFF
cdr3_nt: TGTGCCAGCAGCCCTTCGGTTGCGGGATACAATGAGCAGTTCTTC

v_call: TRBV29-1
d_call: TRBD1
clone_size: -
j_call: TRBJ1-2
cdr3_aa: CSVDETGFGYTF
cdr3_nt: TGCAGCGTTGACGAGACAGGGTTTGGCTACACCTTC

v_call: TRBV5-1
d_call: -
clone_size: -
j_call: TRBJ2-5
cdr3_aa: CASSIDSQETQYF
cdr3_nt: TGCGCCAGCAGCATAGACAGCCAAGAGACCCAGTACTTC

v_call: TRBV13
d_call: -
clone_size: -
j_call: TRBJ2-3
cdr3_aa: CASSPGLSTDTQYF
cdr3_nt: TGTGCCAGCAGCCCGGGACTTAGCACAGATACGCAGTATTTT

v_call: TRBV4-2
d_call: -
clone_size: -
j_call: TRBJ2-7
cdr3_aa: CASSQDGAGTYEQYF
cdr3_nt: TGTGCCAGCAGCCAAGATGGGGCAGGCACCTACGAGCAGTACTTC

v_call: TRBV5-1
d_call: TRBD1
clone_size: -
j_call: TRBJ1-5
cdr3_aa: CASSTGTGLDQPQHF
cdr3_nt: TGCGCCAGCAGCACGGGGACAGGGCTTGATCAGCCCCAGCATTTT

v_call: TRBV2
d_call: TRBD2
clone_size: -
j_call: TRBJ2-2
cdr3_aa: CASSEVAGVGTGELFF
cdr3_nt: TGTGCCAGCAGTGAAGTAGCGGGAGTGGGCACCGGGGAGCTGTTTTTT

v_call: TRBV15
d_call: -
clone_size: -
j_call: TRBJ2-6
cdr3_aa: CATSRPPSGANVLTF
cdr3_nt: TGTGCCACCAGCAGACCTCCTTCTGGGGCCAACGTCCTGACTTTC

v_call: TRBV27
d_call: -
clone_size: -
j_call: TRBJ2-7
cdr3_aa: CASSLSGRSYEQYF
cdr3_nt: TGTGCCAGCAGTTTAAGCGGGCGCTCCTACGAGCAGTACTTC

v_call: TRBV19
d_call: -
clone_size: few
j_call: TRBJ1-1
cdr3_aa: CASSIGGNSNTEAFF
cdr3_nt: TGTGCCAGTAGTATCGGAGGGAATTCGAACACTGAAGCTTTCTTT

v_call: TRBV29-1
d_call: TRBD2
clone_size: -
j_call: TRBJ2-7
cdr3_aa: CSVYGLTSGNGDEQYF
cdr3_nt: TGCAGCGTTTATGGCCTCACTAGCGGGAACGGGGACGAGCAGTACTTC

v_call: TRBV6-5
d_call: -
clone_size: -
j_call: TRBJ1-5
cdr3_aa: CASSRGWGGNQPQHF
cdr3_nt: TGTGCCAGCAGCCGAGGATGGGGGGGCAATCAGCCCCAGCATTTT

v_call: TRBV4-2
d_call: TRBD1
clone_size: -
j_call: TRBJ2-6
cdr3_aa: CASSQAGQGASGANVLTF
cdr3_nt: TGTGCCAGCAGCCAAGCGGGACAGGGGGCATCTGGGGCCAACGTCCTGACTTTC

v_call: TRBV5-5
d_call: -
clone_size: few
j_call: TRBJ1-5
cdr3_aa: CASSLEGGNQPQHF
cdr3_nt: TGTGCCAGCAGCTTGGAGGGCGGGAATCAGCCCCAGCATTTT

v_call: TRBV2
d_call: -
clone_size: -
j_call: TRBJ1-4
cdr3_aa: CASSGESTNEKLFF
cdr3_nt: TGTGCCAGCAGTGGGGAGTCAACTAATGAAAAACTGTTTTTT

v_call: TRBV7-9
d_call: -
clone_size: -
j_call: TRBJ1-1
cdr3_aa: CASSFRGQQATEAFF
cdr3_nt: TGTGCCAGCAGCTTCCGGGGACAACAAGCCACTGAAGCTTTCTTT

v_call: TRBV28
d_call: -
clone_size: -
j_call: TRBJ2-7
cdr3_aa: CASTGTWGGPYEQYF
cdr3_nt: TGTGCCAGCACCGGAACCTGGGGCGGACCTTACGAGCAGTACTTC

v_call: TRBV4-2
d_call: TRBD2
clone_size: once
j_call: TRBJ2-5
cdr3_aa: CASSQDTRLAETQYF
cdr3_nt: TGTGCCAGCAGCCAAGATACCAGACTAGCTGAGACCCAGTACTTC

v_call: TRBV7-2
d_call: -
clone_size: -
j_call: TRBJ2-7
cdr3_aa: CASSLARTSYEQYF
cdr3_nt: TGTGCCAGCAGCTTAGCGCGCACCTCCTACGAGCAGTACTTC

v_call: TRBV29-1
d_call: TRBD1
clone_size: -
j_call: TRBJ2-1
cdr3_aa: CSARTGGMAGEQFF
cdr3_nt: TGCAGCGCAAGGACAGGGGGGATGGCGGGTGAGCAGTTCTTC

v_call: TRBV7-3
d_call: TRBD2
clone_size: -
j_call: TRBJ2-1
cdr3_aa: CASSLGGLAVDEQFF
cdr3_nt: TGTGCCAGCAGCTTAGGGGGACTAGCCGTAGATGAGCAGTTCTTC

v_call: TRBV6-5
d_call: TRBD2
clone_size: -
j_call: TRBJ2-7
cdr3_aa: CASSYSGEGREQYF
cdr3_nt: TGTGCCAGCAGTTACTCGGGGGAGGGCCGCGAGCAGTACTTC

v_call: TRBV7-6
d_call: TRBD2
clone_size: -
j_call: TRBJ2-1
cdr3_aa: CASSEREWYNEQFF
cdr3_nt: TGTGCCAGCAGCGAGCGGGAGTGGTACAATGAGCAGTTCTTC

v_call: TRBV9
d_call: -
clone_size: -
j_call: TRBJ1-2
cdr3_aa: CASSVGGGGQTYGYTF
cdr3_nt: TGTGCCAGCAGCGTAGGTGGTGGAGGACAGACATATGGCTACACCTTC

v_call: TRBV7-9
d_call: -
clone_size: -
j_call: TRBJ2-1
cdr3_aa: CASSLNALYNEQFF
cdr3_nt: TGTGCCAGCAGCTTAAACGCACTTTACAATGAGCAGTTCTTC

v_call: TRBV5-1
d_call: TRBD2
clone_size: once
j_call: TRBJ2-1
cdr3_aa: CASSQGTSGSNEQFF
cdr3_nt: TGCGCCAGCAGCCAGGGGACTAGCGGGAGCAATGAGCAGTTCTTC

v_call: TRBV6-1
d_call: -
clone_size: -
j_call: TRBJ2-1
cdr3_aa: CASSEGQAIRSYNEQFF
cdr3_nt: TGTGCCAGCAGTGAAGGCCAGGCGATAAGGTCCTACAATGAGCAGTTCTTC

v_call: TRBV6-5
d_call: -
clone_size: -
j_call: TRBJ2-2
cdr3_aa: CASSPRAGELFF
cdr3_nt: TGTGCCAGCAGCCCCCGGGCCGGGGAGCTGTTTTTT

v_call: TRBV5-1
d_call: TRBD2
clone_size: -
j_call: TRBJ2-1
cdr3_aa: CASSLGSLAGGNEQFF
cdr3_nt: TGCGCCAGCAGCTTGGGAAGCTTGGCGGGAGGCAATGAGCAGTTCTTC